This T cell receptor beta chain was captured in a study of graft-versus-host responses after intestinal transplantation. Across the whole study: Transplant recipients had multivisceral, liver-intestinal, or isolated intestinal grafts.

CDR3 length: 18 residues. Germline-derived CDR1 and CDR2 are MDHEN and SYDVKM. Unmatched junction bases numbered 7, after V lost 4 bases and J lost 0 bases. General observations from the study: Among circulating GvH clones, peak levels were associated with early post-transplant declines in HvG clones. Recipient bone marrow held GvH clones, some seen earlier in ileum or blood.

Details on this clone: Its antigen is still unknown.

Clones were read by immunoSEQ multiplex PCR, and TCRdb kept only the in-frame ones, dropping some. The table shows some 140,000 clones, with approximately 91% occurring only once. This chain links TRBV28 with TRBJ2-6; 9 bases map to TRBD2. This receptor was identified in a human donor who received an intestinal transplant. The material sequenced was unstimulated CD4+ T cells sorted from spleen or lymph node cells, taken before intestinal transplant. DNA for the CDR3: TGTGCCAGCAGTTGGTTTACTAGCGGGCGCTCTGGGGCCAACGTCCTGACTTTC. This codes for CASSWFTSGRSGANVLTF.